The 20 T cell receptor beta chains reported below all come from one sample, sequenced in a study of kidney transplant recipient with SARS-CoV-2 infection. TCRdb analysed the reads with MiXCR anew, one entry per CDR3 protein. Among 200,000 to 300,000 distinct CDR3 sequences listed, 29% were seen once. The input for sequencing was a blood sample, taken at baseline and on day 111 from a kidney transplant recipient. Every receptor here comes from a young adult male patient who had COVID-19 and was a kidney transplant recipient. Some T cells may be provided by the graft donor.

This clonotype appeared a few times. The chain has TRBV5-1 and TRBJ2-1; 8 positions agree with TRBD2. Germline V gene sequence: CDR1 SGHRS, CDR2 YFSETQ. Trimming took 4 bases from V and 5 from J; bases not matched to a gene: 5. The CDR3 spans 14 residues. Written as DNA, the CDR3 is TGCGCCAGCAGCCGGGGACTAGAAGACAATGAGCAGTTCTTC. Amino acid sequence: CASSRGLEDNEQFF.

This clonotype was recorded at least ten times. The chain couples TRBV5-8 to TRBJ1-2; D unresolved. Deletions cut 7 bases from V and 4 bases from J, with 23 bases between. CDR1 and CDR2 (germline): SGHTS, YDEGEE. The CDR3 totals 16 residues. DNA of the CDR3: TGTGCCAGCGCAAAGGATCATCCACGAAAGACCTATGGCTACACCTTC. Protein sequence: CASAKDHPRKTYGYTF. Looking up the rest from reference TRBV5-8 and TRBJ1-2 gives the full variable domain: EAGVTQSPTHLIKTRGQQATLRCSPISGHTSVYWYQQALGLGLQFLLWYDEGEERNRGNFPPRFSGRQFPNYSSELNVNALELEDSALYLCASAKDHPRKTYGYTFGSGTRLTVV.

This clonotype came up a few times. The V gene is TRBV7-7, the J gene TRBJ1-2; no reliable D call. CDR1 and CDR2 from the germline V gene are SSHAT and FNYEAQ (reference sequence). V lost 5 bases and J 4 bases, leaving 23 bases between the germline ends. The CDR3 consists of 17 residues. The CDR3 DNA reads TGTGCCAGCAGCAATATTCTTAAGTGCCGAAAGACCTATGGCTACACCTTC. This gives the protein CASSNILKCRKTYGYTF. The variable domain in full, completed from reference TRBV7-7 and TRBJ1-2, reads GAGVSQSPRYKVTKRGQDVTLRCDPISSHATLYWYQQALGQGPEFLTYFNYEAQPDKSGLPSDRFSAERPEGSISTLTIQRTEQRDSAMYRCASSNILKCRKTYGYTFGSGTRLTVV.

This clonotype has at least ten counts. The genes are TRBV13 and TRBJ2-7, with TRBD2 matching 9 bases. This CDR3 region has 15 residues. Per the germline V gene, CDR1 is PRHDT and CDR2 is FYEKMQ (reference sequence). V trimming: 5 bases; J trimming: 5 bases; junction bases outside the gene matches: 10. The CDR3 DNA is TGTGCCAGCAGCCTTGTAGCGGGAGAGAATAACGAGCAGTACTTC. It yields the protein CASSLVAGENNEQYF.

At least ten counts were recorded for this clonotype. The gene calls are TRBV25-1 and TRBJ1-2, with no clear D. V dropped 5 bases and J dropped 4 bases, with 23 bases sitting between them. CDR1 and CDR2 from the germline V gene are MGHDK and SYGVNS. CDR3 length: 17 amino acids. The DNA of the CDR3 is TGTGCCAGCAGTCCGGGAAAAGAACTGGGAAAGACCTATGGCTACACCTTC. It specifies CASSPGKELGKTYGYTF.

As for this clonotype: A much bigger clone sits one base away, suggesting this may be a read error. The chain has TRBV4-3 and TRBJ2-4, with D unclear. The DNA end is a closer match to TRBJ1-2, so the J assignment may be wrong. CDR1 is LGHNA, CDR2 YSLEER, per germline. The CDR3 runs 17 residues. As DNA, the CDR3 is TGCGCCAGCAGCTACTATCAAGGACGTCGAAAGACCTATAGCTACACCTTC. This sequence encodes CASSYYQGRRKTYSYTF.

Note on this clonotype: A much larger clonotype is one base distant, so this may be a read error. J is TRBJ1-5 and V is TRBV7-6, with D unresolved. The CDR3 spans 13 residues. The germline CDR1 and CDR2 sequences are SGHVS and FNYEAQ. The CDR3 DNA is TGTGCCAACAGCCCCGATCATAATCAGCCCCAGCATTTT. Its protein is CANSPDHNQPQHF.

Turning to this clonotype: A much larger clonotype is one base distant, so this may be a read error. The chain employs TRBV28 and TRBJ2-3; tentatively, D is TRBD1 (5 bases). The CDR3 totals 12 residues. Germline CDR1 is MDHEN and CDR2 is SYDVKM. For the CDR3, the DNA is TGTGCCAGCAGTTTATTAGGGGATACGCGGTATTTT. This codes for CASSLLGDTRYF.

A remark on this clonotype: Since a much larger clone is just one base distant, this may be a read error. The chain employs TRBV9 and TRBJ2-6, with D unclear. V was cut by 8 bases and J by 0 bases, with 15 bases left in between. CDR1 and CDR2 from the germline V gene are SGDLS and YYNGEE. CDR3 size: 16 residues. The CDR3 here is CARSTPVLSGANVLTF. For the CDR3, the DNA is TGTGCCAGAAGCACACCGGTCCTCTCTGGGGCCAACGTCCTGACTTTC.

The V gene is TRBV6-5, the J gene TRBJ1-2, with 7 bases fitting TRBD1. CDR3 length: 15 amino acids. V shed 4 bases and J 0 bases; nucleotides not matched to a gene: 5. Looked up from germline, CDR1 is MNHEY and CDR2 is SVGAGI. CDR3 protein: CASSFQGGANYGYTF. The DNA of the CDR3 is TGTGCCAGCAGTTTTCAGGGGGGAGCTAACTATGGCTACACCTTC.

This chain links TRBV6-5 with TRBJ1-5; 7 positions match TRBD1. Germline assignment: CDR1 MNHEY and CDR2 SVGAGI. This CDR3 comprises 15 residues. V lost 8 bases, J lost 2 bases, and 9 bases stayed unmatched. The CDR3 nucleotides are TGTGCCAGCCACCCACAGGGGAAGGGCAATCAGCCCCAGCATTTT. Protein: CASHPQGKGNQPQHF.

The sample holds many counts of this clonotype. The gene calls are TRBV3-1 and TRBJ1-5; D might be TRBD1 (6 bases). Trimming cost V 3 bases and J 6 bases, with 12 bases left between them. The CDR3 has 14 residues. Looked up from germline, CDR1 is LGHDT and CDR2 is YNNKEL (reference sequence). This chain's CDR3 is CASSHTGRSQPQHF. In DNA form, the CDR3 reads TGTGCCAGCAGCCATACAGGGCGTTCTCAGCCCCAGCATTTT.

This clonotype was picked up a small number of times. The CDR3 sequence is CATSSTDRGFRSGANVLTF. The CDR3 nucleotides read TGTGCCACCAGCTCCACGGACAGGGGATTTCGGTCTGGGGCCAACGTCCTGACTTTC. The chain uses TRBV15 and TRBJ2-6; 9 bases fit TRBD1. The CDR3 loop spans 19 amino acids. Germline CDR1 reads LNHNV; CDR2 reads YYDKDF (reference sequence). Losses at the gene ends were 5 bases for V and 1 base for J; bases not matched to a gene: 12.

This clonotype was found many times. CDR3 DNA: TGCAGCGTTGAAACAAACCGGGACAGCTCCTACGAGCAGTACTTC. The encoded protein is CSVETNRDSSYEQYF. The chain employs TRBV29-1 and TRBJ2-7, with 7 bases fitting TRBD1. The CDR3 spans 15 residues. V trimming: 2 bases; J trimming: 0 bases; junction bases outside the gene matches: 7. Germline V CDR1 and CDR2: SQVTM, ANQGSEA.

Worth noting for this clonotype: A much larger clone lies one base from this, so it may be a read error. V and J are TRBV18 and TRBJ2-2, with 8 positions matching TRBD2. Germline trimming cut 0 bases from V and 6 bases from J; bases unmatched to any gene: 9. The CDR3 covers 17 residues. Germline V gives CDR1 KGHSH, CDR2 LQKENI. CDR3 loop: CASSPPLSGRDAGELFF. CDR3 nucleotides: TGTGCCAGCTCACCACCTCTATCCGGGAGGGACGCCGGGGAGCTGTTTTTT.

A note on this clonotype: This may be a read error: a much more frequent sequence differs by one nucleotide. This chain links TRBV5-6 with TRBJ2-5; D ambiguous. CDR3 length: 13 residues. The germline CDR1 and CDR2 sequences are SGHDT and YYEEEE. V was shortened by 3 bases and J by 4 bases, with 10 bases between the two germline ends. As DNA, the CDR3 is TGTGCCAGCAGCTCCACTTGCGGAGAGACCCAGTACTTC. Translation: CASSSTCGETQYF.

Regarding this clonotype: A clone one base away is much larger, so this may be a read error. J is TRBJ1-4 and V is TRBV5-6; a possible D gene is TRBD1 (6 bases). The CDR3 contains 16 residues. Germline assignment: CDR1 SGHDT and CDR2 YYEEEE. V was clipped by 7 bases and J by 0 bases, with 16 bases between them. CDR3 DNA: TGTGCCAGCGGCTCGACAGGAGATGCAACTAATGAAAAACTGTTTTTT. Translated: CASGSTGDATNEKLFF.

This clonotype showed up many times. This rearrangement joins TRBV27 to TRBJ1-2, with D tentatively TRBD1 (6 bases). Trimming took 7 bases from V and 1 from J, leaving 28 bases between them. The germline CDR1 and CDR2 sequences are MNHEY and SMNVEV (reference sequence). The CDR3 runs 19 residues. The CDR3 here is CASTPGRSFLQGNNYGYTF. The CDR3 nucleotides are TGTGCCAGCACCCCGGGGCGTTCGTTTCTACAGGGAAATAACTATGGCTACACCTTC.

This clonotype was counted ten times or more. The genes are TRBV19 and TRBJ1-4, with 9 bases lining up with TRBD1. The CDR3 has 16 residues. CDR1 is LNHDA and CDR2 is SQIVND in the germline V gene (reference sequence). Trimming took 0 bases from V and 5 from J; bases not matched to a gene: 4. CDR3 sequence reads: CASSIDTGTGNEKLFF. CDR3 sequence (DNA): TGTGCCAGTAGTATAGATACCGGGACAGGGAATGAAAAACTGTTTTTT.

In this sample, this clonotype turned up many times. The V and J genes are TRBV28 and TRBJ1-5; D is perhaps TRBD1 (6 bases). In germline, CDR1 is MDHEN, CDR2 SYDVKM. With 3 bases removed from V and 6 bases from J, the gap between germline ends came to 15 bases. The CDR3 is 15 amino acids. CDR3 coding DNA: TGTGCCAGCAGTTTGCTTCAGGGGCAGGGTCAGCCCCAGCATTTT. Protein product: CASSLLQGQGQPQHF.